Presented here are 22 T cell receptor beta chains from one specimen sequenced in a study of T cell responses to AZD1222 COVID-19 vaccine (dated by TCRdb to about 2021). The time point label for this specimen denotes: baseline before first vaccination. To prepare the library, the immunoSEQ multiplex PCR assay was applied. The source is immuneACCESS, and TCRdb retained only in-frame sequences with V and J called. Part of the clones is not carried over; for the studies checked, unresolved V genes explain less than half of this, and the remainder is unexplained. This sample comprises about 120,000 clones, approximately 84% of them detected only once. Approximately 10% of the sample is taken by the ten largest. This sample comprised peripheral blood, obtained on day 0 of AZD1222 vaccination. The origin of the receptors is an adult in good health.

The V call is TRBV28, the J call TRBJ1-1, with 7 bases lining up with TRBD1. The germline V gene has CDR1 MDHEN and CDR2 SYDVKM. There are 12 residues in the CDR3. V lost 9 bases to trimming and J lost 3 bases; unmatched junction nucleotides: 4. The chain's CDR3 is CASRTGHTEAFF. The CDR3 DNA is TGTGCCAGTCGGACAGGACACACTGAAGCTTTCTTT.

The chain couples TRBV12-3 or TRBV12-4 to TRBJ2-3; D might be TRBD2 (6 bases). The CDR3 sequence is 13 residues long. V shed 11 bases and J shed 0 bases, with 12 bases lying between them. CDR3 residues: CASKAGSTDTQYF. The CDR3, as DNA: TGTGCCTCGAAGGCGGGGAGCACAGATACGCAGTATTTT.

Only one count was recorded for this clone. The rearrangement joins TRBV5-4 to TRBJ2-7, with 8 bases matching TRBD2. This CDR3 has 19 amino acids. J gave up 5 bases and V 3 bases, and 22 bases lay outside the gene matches. Germline assignment: CDR1 SGHNT and CDR2 YYREEE (reference sequence). The DNA of the CDR3 is TGTGCCAGCAGCTCCCTCGGCAGAACCACCGGGACTAGTATCCACGAGCAGTACTTC. Translating gives CASSSLGRTTGTSIHEQYF.

The rearrangement uses TRBV28 and TRBJ2-7; unclear D gene. Trimming left V 2 bases short and J 6 bases short, with 5 bases between. Germline CDR1 and CDR2: MDHEN and SYDVKM. The CDR3 contains 11 residues. CDR3 sequence (DNA): TGTGCCAGCAGTTTACCTGGCGAGCAGTACTTC. Translated: CASSLPGEQYF.

The V gene is TRBV2, the J gene TRBJ2-3; D unresolved. CDR3 length: 14 residues. The V gene's germline CDR1 is SNHLY and CDR2 FYNNEI. V gave up 4 bases and J gave up 0 bases, with 8 bases separating them. CDR3 amino acids: CASSVIGSTDTQYF. CDR3 bases: TGTGCCAGCAGTGTGATAGGAAGCACAGATACGCAGTATTTT.

The chain recombines TRBV2 with TRBJ2-7, with 10 bases identical to TRBD1. CDR1 SNHLY and CDR2 FYNNEI come from the germline V gene. V dropped 5 bases and J dropped 6; count of bases not matched to a gene: 7. The CDR3 spans 14 residues. CDR3 DNA: TGTGCCAGCAGTTCCGGGACAGGGGTCCTCGAGCAGTACTTC. This codes for CASSSGTGVLEQYF.

The chain employs TRBV29-1 and TRBJ1-1, with D possibly TRBD1 on 6 matching bases. This CDR3 has 16 amino acids. The germline CDR1 and CDR2 sequences are SQVTM and ANQGSEA. The ends were cut back, 2 bases at V and 0 bases at J, with 16 bases in the middle. This CDR3 reads CSVEPNRALLNTEAFF. The CDR3 coding sequence is TGCAGCGTTGAACCTAACAGGGCCCTCTTGAACACTGAAGCTTTCTTT.

The chain joins TRBV6-4 to TRBJ2-1; no clear D gene. There are 13 residues in the CDR3. With 2 bases removed from V and 4 bases from J, the gap between germline ends came to 6 bases. Germline V lookup: CDR1 MRHNA, CDR2 SNTAGT. DNA of the CDR3: TGTGCCAGCAGTGACGACTGGTACAATGAGCAGTTCTTC. Residues: CASSDDWYNEQFF.

V usage is TRBV5-4 and J usage is TRBJ2-7, with 8 nucleotides matching TRBD1. The CDR3 spans 15 residues. In germline, CDR1 is SGHNT, CDR2 YYREEE (reference sequence). Trimming removed 4 bases from V and 7 bases from J; junction bases left unmatched: 13. This chain's CDR3 is CASSPEQDRADEQYF. The CDR3 DNA follows: TGTGCCAGCAGCCCCGAGCAGGACAGGGCGGATGAGCAGTACTTC.

The CDR3 DNA reads as TGCGCCAGCACCCTGGGTTCGGGGTATTCCAATGAAAAACTGTTTTTT. Its translation: CASTLGSGYSNEKLFF. V is TRBV5-1 and J is TRBJ1-4, with D unclear. V lost 6 bases to trimming and J lost 5 bases, with 20 bases between them. This CDR3 is built from 16 residues. The germline V gene encodes CDR1 SGHRS and CDR2 YFSETQ.

CDR3 loop: CASSYRGSELYEQYF. The CDR3, as DNA: TGTGCCAGCAGTTACCGGGGGTCTGAACTCTACGAGCAGTACTTC. The chain has TRBV6-5 and TRBJ2-7, with D maybe TRBD2 (6 bases). Germline CDR1 MNHEY, CDR2 SVGAGI. V was trimmed by 2 bases and J by 3 bases, leaving 14 bases between them. The CDR3 consists of 15 residues.

This clone was seen only once. The V gene is TRBV5-4, the J gene TRBJ1-1; D ambiguous. V was trimmed by 0 bases and J by 0 bases, leaving 9 bases between them. Germline V gene data show CDR1 as SGHNT and CDR2 as YYREEE (reference sequence). This CDR3 region has 15 residues. The CDR3 reads CASSLEVTLNTEAFF. DNA for the CDR3: TGTGCCAGCAGCTTGGAGGTCACCTTGAACACTGAAGCTTTCTTT.

As for this clone: This sample includes further DNA sequences coding for the same CDR3. The rearrangement uses TRBV5-1 and TRBJ2-5; possible D gene TRBD2, 6 bases. The CDR3 is 12 residues long. The V end was cut by 2 bases, the J end by 4 bases, with 6 bases between. CDR1 is SGHRS and CDR2 is YFSETQ in the germline V gene. CDR3 sequence (DNA): TGCGCCAGCAGCTTCGGGGGAGAGACCCAGTACTTC. Its translation: CASSFGGETQYF. Full variable domain (missing parts from reference TRBV5-1 and TRBJ2-5): KAGVTQTPRYLIKTRGQQVTLSCSPISGHRSVSWYQQTPGQGLQFLFEYFSETQRNKGNFPGRFSGRQFSNSRSEMNVSTLELGDSALYLCASSFGGETQYFGPGTRLLVL.

The rearrangement links TRBV7-9 to TRBJ1-1; D is unresolved. The length of the CDR3 is 13 residues. Germline-derived CDR1 and CDR2 are SEHNR and FQNEAQ (reference sequence). Trimming shortened V by 2 bases and J by 5 bases, and 9 bases separated the two germline ends. Here the CDR3 reads CASSLNGWTEAFF. The CDR3 bases are TGTGCCAGCAGCTTAAACGGGTGGACTGAAGCTTTCTTT.

The genes are TRBV9 and TRBJ2-5; D remains unclear. This CDR3 comprises 14 residues. V gave up 3 bases and J gave up 5 bases, with 14 bases separating them. The germline gives CDR1 SGDLS, CDR2 YYNGEE. The CDR3, as DNA: TGTGCCAGCAGCGCATCACCGCCGGCGGAGACCCAGTACTTC. It translates to CASSASPPAETQYF.

V is TRBV7-2 and J is TRBJ1-4, with 10 bases identical to TRBD1. The length of the CDR3 is 16 residues. CDR1 is SGHTA, CDR2 FQGNSA, per germline. Trimming removed 5 bases from V and 2 bases from J; junction bases left unmatched: 5. The CDR3, as DNA: TGTGCCAGCAGCCAAGACAGGGGGCGGACTAATGAAAAACTGTTTTTT. Its protein is CASSQDRGRTNEKLFF.

The chain links TRBV2 to TRBJ2-3, with 11 bases that match TRBD2. The CDR3 runs 16 residues. Per germline, CDR1 SNHLY and CDR2 FYNNEI. Trimming removed 8 bases from V and 6 bases from J; junction bases left unmatched: 13. The CDR3 reads CASRGLAASARDTQYF. CDR3 in DNA: TGTGCCAGCCGGGGACTAGCGGCCTCCGCCCGGGATACGCAGTATTTT.

V and J are TRBV6-5 and TRBJ1-6; perhaps TRBD1 as D (5 bases). This CDR3 has 12 residues. V was cut by 5 bases and J by 10 bases, with 9 bases left in between. CDR1 and CDR2 from the germline V gene are MNHEY and SVGAGI. Here the CDR3 reads CASSLGQSPLHF. The CDR3 nucleotides read TGTGCCAGCAGTCTCGGACAATCACCCCTCCACTTT.

The chain recombines TRBV7-2 with TRBJ2-7; 11 nucleotides agree with TRBD2. Looked up from germline, CDR1 is SGHTA and CDR2 is FQGNSA. The J segment lost 6 bases and the V segment lost 2 bases, leaving 6 bases of the junction unmatched. The CDR3 totals 15 residues. The CDR3 region is CASSLSLAGGREQYF. CDR3 nucleotide sequence: TGTGCCAGCAGCTTAAGTCTAGCGGGGGGTCGCGAGCAGTACTTC.

V and J are TRBV12-3 or TRBV12-4 and TRBJ1-1; D remains unclear. Trimming left V 3 bases short and J 4 bases short, with 9 bases between. The CDR3 loop spans 13 amino acids. CDR3 nucleotide sequence: TGTGCCAGCAGTTTCGTAGGCGGCACTGAAGCTTTCTTT. The encoded protein is CASSFVGGTEAFF.

This chain uses TRBV6-5 with TRBJ1-2; TRBD1 matches 12 bases. J gave up 4 bases and V 4 bases, and 4 bases lay outside the gene matches. The CDR3 runs 15 residues. Germline loops: CDR1 MNHEY, CDR2 SVGAGI. The CDR3: CASSLGTGGGYGYTF. CDR3 DNA: TGTGCCAGCAGTTTGGGGACAGGGGGCGGCTATGGCTACACCTTC.

V is TRBV4-2 and J is TRBJ1-2; weak D call: TRBD1 (5 bases). V was pared by 1 base and J by 5 bases, with 8 bases between. This CDR3 is 13 amino acids long. In germline, CDR1 is LGHNA, CDR2 YNFKEQ. CDR3 DNA: TGTGCCAGCAGCCAAGGACAGTATTATGGCTACACCTTC. Its translation is CASSQGQYYGYTF.